The clone carrying this TCR beta chain was observed once. This sample is drawn from a study of PD-1 blockade in classical Hodgkin lymphoma. Every patient experienced relapse after autologous stem cell transplantation, and brentuximab vedotin exposure varied. V gave up 3 bases and J gave up 1 base, with 25 bases separating them. This CDR3 has 20 amino acids. Germline-derived CDR1 and CDR2 are PRHDT and FYEKMQ (reference sequence). Data came from immunoSEQ multiplex PCR; TCRdb stores just in-frame clones and leaves some out. Among around 23,000 clones, around 77% were seen once, and the ten largest hold roughly 17%.

The chain employs TRBV13 and TRBJ2-1; D may correspond to TRBD1 or TRBD2 (5 bases each). This receptor was obtained from a human donor with classical Hodgkin lymphoma. The sequencing used peripheral blood mononuclear cells (PBMCs), collected before the second cycle of nivolumab. The CDR3 sequence is CASSLSSHIRDQGSYNEQFF. As DNA, the CDR3 is TGTGCCAGCAGCTTGTCGAGTCATATTCGGGACCAAGGTTCCTACAATGAGCAGTTCTTC.